This TCR beta chain was identified in a study of blood T cell repertoires in COVID-19. This CDR3 is built from 14 residues. In germline, CDR1 is LGHDT, CDR2 YNNKEL (reference sequence). Trimming shortened V by 3 bases and J by 0 bases, and 8 bases separated the two germline ends. Assay: immunoSEQ multiplex PCR; the TCRdb copy retains only in-frame clones and omits some. In the table there are roughly 95,000 clones, about four fifths of which are singletons. The source of this sequence is a man older than 75 with acute or convalescent COVID-19. The sample comprised peripheral blood. The J gene is TRBJ1-2, the V gene TRBV3-1 (or the pseudogene TRBV3-2); D is possibly TRBD1 (6 bases). The CDR3 reads CASSHEGANYGYTF. The CDR3 nucleotides read TGTGCCAGCAGCCACGAGGGGGCTAACTATGGCTACACCTTC.